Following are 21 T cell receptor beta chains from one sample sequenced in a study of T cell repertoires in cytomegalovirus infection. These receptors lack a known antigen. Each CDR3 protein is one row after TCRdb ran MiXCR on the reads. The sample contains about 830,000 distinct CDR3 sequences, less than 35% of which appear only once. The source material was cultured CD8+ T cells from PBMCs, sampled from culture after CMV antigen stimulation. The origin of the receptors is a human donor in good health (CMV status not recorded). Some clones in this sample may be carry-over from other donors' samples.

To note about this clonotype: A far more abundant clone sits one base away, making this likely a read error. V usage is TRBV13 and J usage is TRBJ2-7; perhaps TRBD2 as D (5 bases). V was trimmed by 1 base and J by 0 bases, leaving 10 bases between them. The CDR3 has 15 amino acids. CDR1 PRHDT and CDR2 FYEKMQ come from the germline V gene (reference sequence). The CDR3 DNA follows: TGTGCCAGCAGCTTAGCGGTAGGGAGCTCCTACGAGCAGTACTTC. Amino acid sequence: CASSLAVGSSYEQYF.

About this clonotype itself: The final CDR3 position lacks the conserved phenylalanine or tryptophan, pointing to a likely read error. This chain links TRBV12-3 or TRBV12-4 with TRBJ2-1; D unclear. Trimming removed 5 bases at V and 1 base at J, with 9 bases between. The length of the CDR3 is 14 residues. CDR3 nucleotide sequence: TGTGCCAGCAGTAGGCCCGGATCCTACAATGAGCAGTTCCTC. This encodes CASSRPGSYNEQFL.

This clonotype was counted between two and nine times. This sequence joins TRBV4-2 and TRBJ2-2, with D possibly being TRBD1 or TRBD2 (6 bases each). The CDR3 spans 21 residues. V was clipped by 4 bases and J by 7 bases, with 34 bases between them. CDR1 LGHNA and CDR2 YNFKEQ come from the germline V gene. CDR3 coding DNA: TGTGCCAGCAGCCCAAACCGCCCAGGGGTGGGCGGCGGAGGGTCTAGCGGGGAGCTGTTTTTT. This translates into CASSPNRPGVGGGGSSGELFF.

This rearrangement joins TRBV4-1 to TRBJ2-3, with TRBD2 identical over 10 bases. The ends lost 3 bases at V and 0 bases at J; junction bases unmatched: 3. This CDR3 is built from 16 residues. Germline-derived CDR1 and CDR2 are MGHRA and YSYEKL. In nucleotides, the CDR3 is TGCGCCAGCAGCCAGTGGACTAGCGGCAGCACAGATACGCAGTATTTT. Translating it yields CASSQWTSGSTDTQYF.

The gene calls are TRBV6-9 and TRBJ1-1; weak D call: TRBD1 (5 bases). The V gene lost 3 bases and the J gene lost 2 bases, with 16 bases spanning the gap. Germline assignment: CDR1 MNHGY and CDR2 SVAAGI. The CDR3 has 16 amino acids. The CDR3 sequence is CASSYSREGSNTEAFF. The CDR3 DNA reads TGTGCCAGCAGTTACTCCCGGGAGGGGAGCAACACTGAAGCTTTCTTT.

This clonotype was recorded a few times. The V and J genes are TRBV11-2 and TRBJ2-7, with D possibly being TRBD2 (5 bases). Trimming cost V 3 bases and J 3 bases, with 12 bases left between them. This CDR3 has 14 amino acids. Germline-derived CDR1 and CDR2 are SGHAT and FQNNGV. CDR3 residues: CASSLPGRDYEQYV. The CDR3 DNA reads TGTGCCAGCAGCTTGCCCGGCCGGGACTACGAGCAGTACGTC.

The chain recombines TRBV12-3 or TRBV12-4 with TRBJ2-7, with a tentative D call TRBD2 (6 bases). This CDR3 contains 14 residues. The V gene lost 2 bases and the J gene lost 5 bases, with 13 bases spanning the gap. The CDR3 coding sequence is TGTGCCAGCAGTTTATCCCCCACTAGCAACGAGCAGTACTTC. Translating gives CASSLSPTSNEQYF.

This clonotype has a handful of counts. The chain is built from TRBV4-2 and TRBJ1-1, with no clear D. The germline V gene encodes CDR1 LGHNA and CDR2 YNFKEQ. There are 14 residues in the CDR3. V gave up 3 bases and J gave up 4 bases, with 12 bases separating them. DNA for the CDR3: TGTGCCAGCAGCCACCTAGAAGGCCCCACTGAAGCTTTCTTT. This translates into CASSHLEGPTEAFF.

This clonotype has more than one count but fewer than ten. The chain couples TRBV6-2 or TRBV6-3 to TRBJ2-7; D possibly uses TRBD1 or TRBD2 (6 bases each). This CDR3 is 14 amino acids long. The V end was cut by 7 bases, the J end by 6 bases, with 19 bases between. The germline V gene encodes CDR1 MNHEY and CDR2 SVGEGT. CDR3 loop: CASTELGGSIEQYV. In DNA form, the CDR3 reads TGTGCCAGCACCGAACTAGGGGGGTCAATCGAGCAGTACGTC.

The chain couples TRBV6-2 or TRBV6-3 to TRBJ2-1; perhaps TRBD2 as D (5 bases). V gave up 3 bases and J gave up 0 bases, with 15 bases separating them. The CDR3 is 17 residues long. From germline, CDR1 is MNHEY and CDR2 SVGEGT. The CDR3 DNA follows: TGTGCCAGCAGTTATACCGGGGTCAAAAGCTCCTACAATGAGCAGTTCTTC. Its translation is CASSYTGVKSSYNEQFF.

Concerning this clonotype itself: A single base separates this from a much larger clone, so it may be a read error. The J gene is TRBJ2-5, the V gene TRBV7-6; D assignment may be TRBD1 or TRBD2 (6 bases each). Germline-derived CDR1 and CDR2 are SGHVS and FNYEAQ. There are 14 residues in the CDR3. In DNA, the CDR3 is TGTGCCGGCAGCCCCGAGAGGGGGGAGGAGACCCAGTACTTC. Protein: CAGSPERGEETQYF.

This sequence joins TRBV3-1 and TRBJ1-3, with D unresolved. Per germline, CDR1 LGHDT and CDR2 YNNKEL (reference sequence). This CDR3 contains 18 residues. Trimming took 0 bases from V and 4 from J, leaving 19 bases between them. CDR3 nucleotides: TGTGCCAGCAGCCAAGATCAGTGGGTGAATGGGTTCGGAAACACCATATATTTT. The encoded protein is CASSQDQWVNGFGNTIYF.

The CDR3 DNA follows: TGTGCCAGCAGCTCCCGGGGGAAGAGCTCCTACAATGAGCAGTTCTTC. The encoded protein is CASSSRGKSSYNEQFF. The chain is built from TRBV7-6 and TRBJ2-1; a possible D gene is TRBD2 (6 bases). Germline CDR1 and CDR2: SGHVS and FNYEAQ. The CDR3 length is 16 residues. Trimming took 4 bases from V and 0 from J, leaving 13 bases between them.

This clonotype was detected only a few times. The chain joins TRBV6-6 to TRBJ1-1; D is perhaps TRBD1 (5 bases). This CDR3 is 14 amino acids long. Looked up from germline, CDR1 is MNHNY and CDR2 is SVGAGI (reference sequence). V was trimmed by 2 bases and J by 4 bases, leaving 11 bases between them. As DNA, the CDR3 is TGTGCCAGCAGTTACAGGGGTGGTGGCACTGAAGCTTTCTTT. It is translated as CASSYRGGGTEAFF.

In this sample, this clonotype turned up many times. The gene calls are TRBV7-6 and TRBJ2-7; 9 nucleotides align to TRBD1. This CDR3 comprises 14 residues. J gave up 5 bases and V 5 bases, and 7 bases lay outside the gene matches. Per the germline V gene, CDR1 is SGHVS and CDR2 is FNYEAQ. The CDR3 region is CASSPGTGWNEQYF. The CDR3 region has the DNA TGTGCCAGCAGCCCCGGGACAGGGTGGAACGAGCAGTACTTC.

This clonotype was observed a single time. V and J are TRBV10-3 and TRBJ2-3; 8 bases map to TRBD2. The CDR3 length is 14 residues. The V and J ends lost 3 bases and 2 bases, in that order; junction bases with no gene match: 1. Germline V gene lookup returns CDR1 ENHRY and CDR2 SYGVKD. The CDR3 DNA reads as TGTGCCATCAGTGAAGCGGGGGACACAGATACGCAGTATTTT. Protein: CAISEAGDTDTQYF.

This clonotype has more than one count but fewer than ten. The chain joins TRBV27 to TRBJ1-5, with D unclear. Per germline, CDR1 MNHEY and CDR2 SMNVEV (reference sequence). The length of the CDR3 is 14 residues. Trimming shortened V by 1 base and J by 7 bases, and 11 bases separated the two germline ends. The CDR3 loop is CASSLFYGSQPQHF. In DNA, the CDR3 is TGTGCCAGCAGTTTATTCTACGGATCCCAGCCCCAGCATTTT.

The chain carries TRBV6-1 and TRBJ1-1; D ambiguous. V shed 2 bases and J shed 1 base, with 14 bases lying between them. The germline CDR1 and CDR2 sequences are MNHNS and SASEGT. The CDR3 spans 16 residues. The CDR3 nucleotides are TGTGCCAGCAGTGAATGGTGGGAGGAACAGAACACTGAAGCTTTCTTT. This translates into CASSEWWEEQNTEAFF.

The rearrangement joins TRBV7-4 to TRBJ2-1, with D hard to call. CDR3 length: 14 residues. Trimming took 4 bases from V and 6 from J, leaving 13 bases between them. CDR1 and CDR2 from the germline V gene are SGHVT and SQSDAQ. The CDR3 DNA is TGTGCCAGCAGCTCCCCCGCCAGGCGCAATGAGCAGTTCTTC. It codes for CASSSPARRNEQFF. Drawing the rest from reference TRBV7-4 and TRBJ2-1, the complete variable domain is GAGVSQSPRYKVAKRGRDVALRCDSISGHVTLYWYRQTLGQGSEVLTYSQSDAQRDKSGRPSGRFSAERPERSVSTLKIQRTEQGDSAVYLCASSSPARRNEQFFGPGTRLTVL.

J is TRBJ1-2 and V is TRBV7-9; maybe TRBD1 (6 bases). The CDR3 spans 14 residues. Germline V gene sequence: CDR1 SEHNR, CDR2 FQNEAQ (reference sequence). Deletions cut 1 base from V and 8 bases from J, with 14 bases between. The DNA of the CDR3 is TGTGCCAGCAGCTTAGAGGGACATGGGAGCGGCTACACCTTC. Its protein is CASSLEGHGSGYTF.

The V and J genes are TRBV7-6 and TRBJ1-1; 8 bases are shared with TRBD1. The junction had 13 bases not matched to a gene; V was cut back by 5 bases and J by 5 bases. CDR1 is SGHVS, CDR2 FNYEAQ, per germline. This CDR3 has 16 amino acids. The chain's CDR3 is CASSHGQGAQGTEAFF. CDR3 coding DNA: TGTGCCAGCAGCCACGGGCAGGGGGCTCAGGGTACTGAAGCTTTCTTT. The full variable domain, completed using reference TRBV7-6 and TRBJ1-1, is GAGVSQSPRYKVTKRGQDVALRCDPISGHVSLYWYRQALGQGPEFLTYFNYEAQQDKSGLPNDRFSAERPEGSISTLTIQRTEQRDSAMYRCASSHGQGAQGTEAFFGQGTRLTVV.